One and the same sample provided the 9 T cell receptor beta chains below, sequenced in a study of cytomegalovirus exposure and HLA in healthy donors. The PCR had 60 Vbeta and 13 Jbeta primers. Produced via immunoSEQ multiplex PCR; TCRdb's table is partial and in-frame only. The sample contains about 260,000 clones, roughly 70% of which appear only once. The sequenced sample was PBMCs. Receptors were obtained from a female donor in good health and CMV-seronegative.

The CDR3 DNA reads as TGCAGCGTTGGAAGGGGACTAGCGGTGAACACCGGGGAGCTGTTTTTT. This translates into CSVGRGLAVNTGELFF. The chain has TRBV29-1 and TRBJ2-2, with TRBD2 matching over 11 bases. The germline V gene has CDR1 SQVTM and CDR2 ANQGSEA. This CDR3 contains 16 residues. Trimming at V came to 4 bases and at J to 1 base, leaving 5 bases not matched to a gene.

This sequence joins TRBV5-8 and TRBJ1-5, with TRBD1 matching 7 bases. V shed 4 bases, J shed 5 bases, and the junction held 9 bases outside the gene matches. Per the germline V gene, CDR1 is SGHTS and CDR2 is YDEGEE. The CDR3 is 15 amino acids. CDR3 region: CASSKNRGGHQPQHF. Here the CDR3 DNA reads TGTGCCAGCAGCAAGAACAGGGGCGGACATCAGCCCCAGCATTTT.

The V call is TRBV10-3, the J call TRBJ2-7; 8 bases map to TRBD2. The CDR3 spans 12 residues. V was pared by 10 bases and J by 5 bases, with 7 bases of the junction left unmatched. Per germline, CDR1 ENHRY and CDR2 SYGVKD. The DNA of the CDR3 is TGTGCCACGAGCGGGGGAGGGAACGAGCAGTACTTC. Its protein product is CATSGGGNEQYF.

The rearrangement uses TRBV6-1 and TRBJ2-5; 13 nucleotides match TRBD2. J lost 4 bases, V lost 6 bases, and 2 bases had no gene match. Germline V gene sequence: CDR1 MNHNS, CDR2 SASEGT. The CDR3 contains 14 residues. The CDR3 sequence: CASSGLAGVETQYF. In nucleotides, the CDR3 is TGTGCCAGCAGCGGACTAGCGGGAGTAGAGACCCAGTACTTC.

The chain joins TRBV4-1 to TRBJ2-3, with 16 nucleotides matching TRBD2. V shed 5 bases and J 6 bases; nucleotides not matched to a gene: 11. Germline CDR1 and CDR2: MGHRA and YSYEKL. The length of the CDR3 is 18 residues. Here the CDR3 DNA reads TGCGCCAGCAGCTTATCAGGGGGGGGACTAGCGGGAGGGGATACGCAGTATTTT. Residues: CASSLSGGGLAGGDTQYF.

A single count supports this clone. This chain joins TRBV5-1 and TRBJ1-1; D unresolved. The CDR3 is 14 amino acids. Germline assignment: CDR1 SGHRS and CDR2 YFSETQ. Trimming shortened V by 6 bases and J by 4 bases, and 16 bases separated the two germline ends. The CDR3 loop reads CASMRVAGSTEAFF. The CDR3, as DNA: TGCGCCAGCATGCGGGTGGCCGGGAGCACTGAAGCTTTCTTT.

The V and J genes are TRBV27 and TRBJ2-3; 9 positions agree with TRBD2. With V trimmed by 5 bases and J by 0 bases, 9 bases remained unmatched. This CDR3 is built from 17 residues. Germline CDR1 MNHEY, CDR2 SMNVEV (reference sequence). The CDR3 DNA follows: TGTGCCAGCAGTCAACTAACCACTAGCGGGAGCACAGATACGCAGTATTTT. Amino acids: CASSQLTTSGSTDTQYF.

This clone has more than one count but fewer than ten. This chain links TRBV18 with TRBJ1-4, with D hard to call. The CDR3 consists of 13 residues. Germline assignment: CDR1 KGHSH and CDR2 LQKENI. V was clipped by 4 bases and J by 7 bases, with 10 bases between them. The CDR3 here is CASSLGGREKLFF. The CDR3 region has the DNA TGTGCCAGCTCACTTGGAGGCCGTGAAAAACTGTTTTTT.

The CDR3 nucleotides read TGTGCCAGCAGCTATCTAGAGACCCAGTACTTC. It is translated as CASSYLETQYF. J is TRBJ2-5 and V is TRBV11-3, with D hard to call. The CDR3 covers 11 residues. CDR1 SGHNT and CDR2 YENEEA come from the germline V gene. V lost 4 bases to trimming and J lost 4 bases, with 4 bases between them.